A selection of T cell receptor beta chains follows, all from one sample in a study of blood T cell repertoires in COVID-19. Profiled with immunoSEQ multiplex PCR; TCRdb holds only in-frame clones, not every one. The sample has 150,000 to 200,000 clones; 85% are singletons. Sample: peripheral blood. All receptors come from a human donor with acute or convalescent COVID-19. The donor label of this sample is uncertain. Both conserved end residues are part of each CDR3. The D gene is left open where the match is weak. Where a row states a size, it is once, few, many or the class of an expanded clone; other rows omit it.

V gene	J gene	clone size	D gene	CDR3 protein	CDR3 DNA
TRBV4-1	TRBJ1-2	.	.	CASSVAQGYGYTF	TGCGCCAGCAGCGTCGCTCAGGGATATGGCTACACCTTC
TRBV29-1	TRBJ1-5	.	.	CSVIAGNQPQHF	TGCAGCGTTATTGCAGGTAATCAGCCCCAGCATTTT
TRBV28	TRBJ2-6	.	TRBD2	CASSTGTSGEIRANVLTF	TGTGCCAGCAGTACCGGGACTAGCGGGGAAATTCGGGCCAACGTCCTGACTTTC
TRBV28	TRBJ1-2	.	TRBD1	CASSPGTGFVGYTF	TGTGCCAGCAGCCCCGGGACAGGGTTCGTTGGCTACACCTTC
TRBV20-1	TRBJ2-5	.	.	CSARLQETQYF	TGCAGTGCTAGACTTCAAGAGACCCAGTACTTC
TRBV30	TRBJ1-1	.	.	CAWSASGNTEAFF	TGTGCCTGGAGCGCGTCAGGAAACACTGAAGCTTTCTTT
TRBV12-3/TRBV12-4	TRBJ1-1	.	.	CASPLEANTEAFF	TGTGCCAGCCCCTTAGAAGCCAACACTGAAGCTTTCTTT
TRBV7-9	TRBJ1-5	.	.	CASSRANGNQPQHF	TGTGCCAGCAGCCGCGCTAACGGCAATCAGCCCCAGCATTTT
TRBV11-2	TRBJ2-1	.	TRBD2	CASSSTSGGNNEQFF	TGTGCCAGCAGCTCGACTAGCGGGGGTAACAATGAGCAGTTCTTC
TRBV6-5	TRBJ1-1	.	TRBD1	CASTQLGTVNTEAFF	TGTGCCAGCACCCAGCTCGGGACAGTGAACACTGAAGCTTTCTTT
TRBV7-2	TRBJ2-7	.	TRBD1	CASSTDRGATYEQYF	TGTGCCAGCAGCACTGACAGGGGTGCAACCTACGAGCAGTACTTC
TRBV5-1	TRBJ2-3	once	TRBD1	CASSTGTGSTDTQYF	TGCGCCAGCAGCACGGGGACAGGAAGCACAGATACGCAGTATTTT
TRBV5-4	TRBJ2-5	.	.	CASSLRQGRTGETQYF	TGTGCCAGCAGCTTGAGGCAGGGGAGAACTGGAGAGACCCAGTACTTC